This T cell receptor beta chain was documented in a study of blood T cell repertoires in COVID-19. At the level of the study: Some COVID-19 samples were acute and others convalescent; all came from the United States, Italy and Spain. PBMCs, B-cell-depleted T cells, or T cells provided the cDNA or gDNA that made up the material.

Original handling: Reference gene primer amplification yielded estimated nucleated cell counts. Assay used: immunoSEQ multiplex PCR; TCRdb lists only in-frame clones, some missing. For V, J and clone size, that table is used; D and trimming come from the DNA. The table shows 50,000 to 75,000 clones, with around 77% occurring only once. This clone occurred once. The V and J ends lost 5 bases and 6 bases respectively, with 10 bases between them. The CDR3 spans 12 residues. The origin of this receptor is an elderly man with active or convalescent COVID-19. The sequencing input was peripheral blood. V and J are TRBV12-3 or TRBV12-4 and TRBJ1-1, with D perhaps TRBD1 (6 bases). This CDR3 reads CASSTGSPEAFF. The CDR3 coding sequence is TGTGCCAGCAGTACAGGGTCCCCTGAAGCTTTCTTT.